Listed below are T cell receptor beta chains from one sample, sequenced in a study of blood T cell repertoires in COVID-19. Sequencing was performed with immunoSEQ multiplex PCR; in TCRdb, only in-frame clones are kept and a portion is missing. This sample yields approximately 150,000 clones, of which approximately 83% are seen a single time; roughly 5% belongs to the top ten. Sequenced input: PBMCs or T cells enriched from blood (not recorded which). The receptor source for this set is a man aged 65 to 85 who had been exposed to COVID-19. The conserved cysteine and the conserved F or W are not part of the CDR3 here. D genes are given only for firm matches. A clone size is listed for some rows: how often the clone was seen (once, few, many), or a class if it is expanded.

J gene,V gene,clone size,D gene,CDR3 protein
TRBJ1-5,TRBV6-5,once,TRBD1,ASMRDRGDQPQH
TRBJ2-7,TRBV6-2/TRBV6-3,-,-,ASSYNRVPYEQY
TRBJ1-2,TRBV29-1,-,-,SVDSGIDGYT
TRBJ2-7,TRBV6-2/TRBV6-3,many,-,ASSPGGSYEQY
TRBJ2-3,TRBV24-1,-,-,ATSDPGLDTQY
TRBJ2-7,TRBV13,-,TRBD1,ASSSRTGAYEQY
TRBJ2-3,TRBV13,-,TRBD2,ASSLASGRTDTQY
TRBJ2-7,TRBV10-3,-,TRBD1,AITTGTESYEQY
TRBJ2-7,TRBV6-4,-,-,ASSRDPRLEQY
TRBJ1-3,TRBV10-2,-,-,ASERQAGDTIY
TRBJ2-7,TRBV2,-,TRBD1,ASSGQGEFHEQY
TRBJ1-4,TRBV2,-,-,ASRSSGAGTNEKLF
TRBJ2-1,TRBV3-1/TRBV3-2,once,TRBD2,ASSDGLAGARNEQF
TRBJ1-2,TRBV2,once,-,ASSQRVGGYT
TRBJ2-1,TRBV7-9,-,TRBD1,ASSLVGRDRDNEQF
TRBJ2-3,TRBV20-1,-,-,SAPGVDTQY
TRBJ2-7,TRBV4-3,once,TRBD1,ASSQDRDRVSDEQY
TRBJ1-3,TRBV21-1,-,-,ASRGQRCSGNTIY
TRBJ1-6,TRBV11-2,-,-,ASSLAPAGAPLH
TRBJ1-4,TRBV11-1,-,-,ASSQMSEKLF
TRBJ2-3,TRBV23-1,once,-,AIRAPDTQY
TRBJ2-6,TRBV2,-,TRBD1,ASTNGGQRPSGANVLT
TRBJ1-2,TRBV5-1,-,-,ASSYDTTFDGYT
TRBJ1-5,TRBV10-3,-,-,AISDRYQPQH
TRBJ2-3,TRBV9,-,-,ASSGGRGAFSTDTQY
TRBJ1-2,TRBV6-5,few,-,ASSFGVDSHYGYT
TRBJ1-2,TRBV9,-,-,ASSVEGVSGGYT
TRBJ2-1,TRBV5-1,-,TRBD2,ASSSGLAGGYNEQF
TRBJ2-2,TRBV19,-,-,ASTLLPGTSTGELF
TRBJ1-1,TRBV5-1,-,-,ASSRKQGNTEAF
TRBJ2-2,TRBV7-2,-,TRBD2,ASSLSTSGNSNTGELF
TRBJ2-3,TRBV7-9,-,TRBD1,ASSVTGYSDTQY
TRBJ2-1,TRBV7-8,-,TRBD1,ASRPNHRGENEQF
TRBJ1-3,TRBV7-2,-,TRBD1,ASSAEYRGSSGNTIY
TRBJ2-7,TRBV7-2,once,TRBD1,ASSRDRGQNEQY
TRBJ2-5,TRBV6-2/TRBV6-3,-,-,ASSPELASSTRGETQY
TRBJ1-2,TRBV5-6,-,-,ASSLQGYGYT
TRBJ1-5,TRBV19,-,-,ASRPATANAGPQH
TRBJ1-2,TRBV27,-,TRBD1,ASSEQGPLGYT
TRBJ1-4,TRBV5-4,-,-,ASTLEGREANEKLF
TRBJ2-7,TRBV28,-,-,ASRPATRNGRREQY
TRBJ1-1,TRBV5-1,-,TRBD1,ASSSLGQAQLGNTEAF
TRBJ2-2,TRBV19,once,TRBD1,ASSIGDRIGTGELF
TRBJ2-7,TRBV18,-,-,ASSPRAQGISEQY
TRBJ1-5,TRBV7-2,-,-,ASSLGGDTPQH
TRBJ1-6,TRBV2,-,-,ASSTEALLRSPLH
TRBJ2-1,TRBV3-1/TRBV3-2,once,TRBD2,ASSEIAGGPGDNEQF
TRBJ1-5,TRBV28,-,-,ASSLGGSGNQPQH
TRBJ2-3,TRBV7-2,-,TRBD1,ASSLAGTGQGTQY
TRBJ1-5,TRBV30,once,-,AWTSGGNQPQH
TRBJ2-3,TRBV19,-,-,ASSIGQKTDTQY
TRBJ2-1,TRBV7-2,once,TRBD1,ASSSDRGKGHEQF